This T cell receptor (beta chain) was identified in a study of OX40 agonist ivuxolimab in advanced cancers. Study outcomes and limitations: Mean expanded clone counts were higher in CD8+ than CD4+ T cells. The study did not work out the antigen specificity of the expanded peripheral T cells. The 0.1-3.0 mg/kg partial responders had among the lowest clonal expansion.

A remark on this clone: Its antigen is not identified.

The cohort excluded patients with autoimmune disease history or systemic immunosuppression. Assay used: immunoSEQ multiplex PCR; TCRdb lists only in-frame clones, some missing. The sample has nearly 20,000 clones; 83% are singletons. Per germline, CDR1 SGHTA and CDR2 FQGNSA. The V gene lost 5 bases and the J gene lost 7 bases, with 24 bases spanning the gap. The CDR3 contains 17 residues. The chain has TRBV7-2 and TRBJ2-1; no clear D gene. This TCR was recovered from an adult with an advanced solid tumor such as melanoma, head and neck, liver or kidney cancer. The source was CD4+ or CD8+ T cells sorted from blood, collected in a trial of the OX40 agonist ivuxolimab. The CDR3, as DNA: TGTGCCAGCAGCACTCCATCCTTAAACCCCCAGAGGAATGAGCAGTTCTTC. Translation: CASSTPSLNPQRNEQFF.